Listed below are T cell receptor beta chains from one sample, sequenced in a study of T cells after yellow fever vaccination. Using its own MiXCR run on the 5' RACE reads, TCRdb lists one record per CDR3 protein. Altogether just under 600,000 distinct CDR3 sequences are present, approximately 13% being singletons, with the ten largest covering over 11%. Specimen: PBMCs, collected on the day of the yellow fever booster vaccination. These receptor sequences come from a man aged 25-45 years who received the YFV17D yellow fever vaccine. Each CDR3 is given with its conserved first and last residue. Fields, in order: V gene, J gene, CDR3 protein.

TRBV7-2	TRBJ1-3	CASSLVGTGNTIYF
TRBV5-1	TRBJ2-1	CASSQDRGREQFF
TRBV29-1	TRBJ2-7	CSVWGGRGTYEQYF
TRBV6-2/TRBV6-3	TRBJ2-6	CAGSLSGANVLTF
TRBV6-5	TRBJ1-1	CASSYSPRGGTEAFF
TRBV5-1	TRBJ2-1	CASSLLEGHNEQFF
TRBV18	TRBJ1-2	CASSRTGGGYGYTF
TRBV7-9	TRBJ2-5	CAVQTDEETQYF
TRBV7-7	TRBJ2-2	CASSAGLAGATGELFF
TRBV4-3	TRBJ2-5	CASSQVLGAGGYQETQYF
TRBV6-1	TRBJ2-1	CTSTQAGTGAHNEQFF
TRBV19	TRBJ2-7	CASSIMSGGPPYEQYF
TRBV9	TRBJ1-6	CASSLDRSLYNSPLHF
TRBV4-3	TRBJ2-6	CASSQVLERRVGANVLTF
TRBV5-5	TRBJ2-2	CASSTPAGGELFF
TRBV6-1	TRBJ2-1	CASSPWSSESYNEQFF
TRBV4-3	TRBJ2-2	CASSLYLRDTSTGELFF
TRBV20-1	TRBJ2-2	CSASSPLGRGDTGELFF
TRBV29-1	TRBJ2-1	CSVEGLAGYPYNEQFF
TRBV5-1	TRBJ2-2	CASSLLSPNTGELFF
TRBV25-1	TRBJ2-4	CASSETGAKNIQYF
TRBV5-1	TRBJ2-7	CASSFLQGAGYEQYF
TRBV3-1	TRBJ1-5	CASSQEFSVSNQPQHF
TRBV7-2	TRBJ2-2	CASSRTSGFTGELFF
TRBV29-1	TRBJ1-1	CSVETANEAFF
TRBV4-3	TRBJ2-7	CASSPSPGQGVTYEQYF
TRBV12-5	TRBJ1-4	CASGKKTATNEKLFF
TRBV2	TRBJ2-7	CASSFRQASYEQYF
TRBV9	TRBJ2-7	CASSVPPEGGEQYF
TRBV29-1	TRBJ1-2	CSVAPGYTF
TRBV25-1	TRBJ1-1	CASSLGVVTEAFF
TRBV6-2/TRBV6-3	TRBJ2-5	CASSPWDSQETQYF
TRBV7-2	TRBJ1-2	CASSLTARDRASGYTF
TRBV6-2/TRBV6-3	TRBJ2-4	CASSYVGGGKNIQYF
TRBV6-1	TRBJ2-3	CASSDHDYRSTDTQYF
TRBV4-1	TRBJ2-1	CASSHGFPGLAGGLFF
TRBV27	TRBJ2-1	CASGREHEQFF
TRBV5-4	TRBJ2-1	CASSQDYYNEQFF
TRBV27	TRBJ2-7	CASSFSGFAYEQYF
TRBV28	TRBJ2-5	CASSQPNLGHSPAYF
TRBV20-1	TRBJ2-3	CSARDLAGELADTQYF
TRBV7-2	TRBJ1-5	CASSPHPGGTGQPQHF
TRBV5-1	TRBJ2-1	CASREGGDYNEQFF
TRBV12-3/TRBV12-4	TRBJ1-2	CASSLLSPGLYGYTF
TRBV7-8	TRBJ2-1	CASSLDGSGAYNEQFF
TRBV7-2	TRBJ2-3	CASSPQGAGWGTQYF
TRBV20-1	TRBJ2-3	CSARLEVSDTQYF
TRBV5-1	TRBJ2-3	CASSYQRTEDTQYF
TRBV29-1	TRBJ2-7	CSVGDSRNYEQYF